This entry features one T cell receptor (beta chain) sequence. Other DNA sequences in this sample translate to the same CDR3. This specimen belongs to a study of blood T cell repertoires in COVID-19. Study-wide context: Researchers got acute and convalescent COVID-19 samples from the United States, Italy and Spain.

As originally analysed: Reference gene primer amplification yielded estimated nucleated cell counts. Produced via immunoSEQ multiplex PCR; TCRdb's table is partial and in-frame only. The V and J calls and clone size were taken over from that table, and D and trimming were inferred from the DNA. Of about 140,000 clones listed, 70% to 90% are singletons. Germline loops: CDR1 SGDLS, CDR2 YYNGEE. V was trimmed by 0 bases and J by 2 bases, leaving 6 bases between them. CDR3 size: 14 residues. Sequencing was done on a sample of peripheral blood. This sequence joins TRBV9 and TRBJ1-3; D uncertain. The receptor comes from a man between 45 and 60 years old with acute or convalescent COVID-19. The CDR3 here is CASSVAGAGNTIYF. CDR3 DNA: TGTGCCAGCAGCGTAGCGGGAGCTGGAAACACCATATATTTT.